This passage covers 14 T cell receptor beta chains from one sample sequenced in a study of cytotoxic CD8 clonotypes in ibrutinib-treated CLL. Using immunoSEQ multiplex PCR, the repertoire was profiled, and TCRdb retains in-frame clones only, with some absent. The sample includes roughly 200,000 clones, approximately 70% seen only once; the top ten take about 6.2%. Sample: PBMCs, taken after 12 months of ibrutinib treatment. The origin of the receptors is a human donor with chronic lymphocytic leukemia.

The chain has TRBV7-9 and TRBJ2-1, with TRBD2 matching 10 bases. The CDR3 consists of 17 residues. Looked up from germline, CDR1 is SEHNR and CDR2 is FQNEAQ (reference sequence). Trimming removed 2 bases from V and 1 base from J; junction bases left unmatched: 5. The CDR3 DNA reads as TGTGCCAGCAGCTTATCTATAGCGGGAGGTTCCTACAATGAGCAGTTCTTC. Translating gives CASSLSIAGGSYNEQFF.

A few counts support this clone. J is TRBJ1-1 and V is TRBV10-1; no reliable D call. The V gene's germline CDR1 is WNHNN and CDR2 SYGVQD (reference sequence). Trimming pared 8 bases from V and 0 bases from J, leaving 10 bases between. The CDR3 length is 13 residues. CDR3 amino acids: CASSETVNTEAFF. The CDR3 DNA sequence: TGCGCCAGCTCCGAGACGGTGAACACTGAAGCTTTCTTT.

The chain carries TRBV6-6 and TRBJ1-2; D call uncertain. The V end was cut by 0 bases, the J end by 8 bases, with 13 bases between. Germline CDR1 is MNHNY and CDR2 is SVGAGI (reference sequence). There are 14 residues in the CDR3. The CDR3 DNA reads as TGTGCCAGCAGTTACTCAGACGAGGCGAGAGGCTACACCTTC. It specifies CASSYSDEARGYTF.

The chain recombines TRBV18 with TRBJ2-7, with 8 bases fitting TRBD2. The CDR3 totals 14 residues. V shed 6 bases, J shed 2 bases, and the junction held 6 bases outside the gene matches. The V gene's germline CDR1 is KGHSH and CDR2 LQKENI. The CDR3 is CASSLTSGAYEQYF. For the CDR3, the DNA is TGTGCCAGCTCTCTAACTAGCGGAGCCTACGAGCAGTACTTC. Full variable domain (rest looked up from reference TRBV18 and TRBJ2-7): NAGVMQNPRHLVRRRGQEARLRCSPMKGHSHVYWYRQLPEEGLKFMVYLQKENIIDESGMPKERFSAEFPKEGPSILRIQQVVRGDSAAYFCASSLTSGAYEQYFGPGTRLTVT.

This chain links TRBV11-3 with TRBJ2-1, with D possibly TRBD1 on 6 matching bases. The CDR3 extends over 15 amino acids. CDR1 and CDR2 from the germline V gene are SGHNT and YENEEA. V lost 1 base and J lost 1, with 8 bases in between. The CDR3, as DNA: TGTGCCAGCAGCTTAGGTCAGGGGTCCTACAATGAGCAGTTCTTC. Amino acid sequence: CASSLGQGSYNEQFF. The full variable domain, completed using reference TRBV11-3 and TRBJ2-1, is EAGVVQSPRYKIIEKKQPVAFWCNPISGHNTLYWYLQNLGQGPELLIRYENEEAVDDSQLPKDRFSAERLKGVDSTLKIQPAELGDSAVYLCASSLGQGSYNEQFFGPGTRLTVL.

This clone was found once. J is TRBJ2-7 and V is TRBV18, with a possible D match to TRBD1 (5 bases). This CDR3 is 14 amino acids long. Per germline, CDR1 KGHSH and CDR2 LQKENI. V was clipped by 0 bases and J by 1 base, with 7 bases between them. Here the CDR3 reads CASSPPQGSYEQYF. The DNA of the CDR3 is TGTGCCAGCTCACCACCTCAGGGTTCCTACGAGCAGTACTTC.

The chain joins TRBV6-1 to TRBJ2-7; 14 nucleotides agree with TRBD2. J gave up 6 bases and V 3 bases, and 4 bases lay outside the gene matches. The CDR3 spans 15 residues. Germline lookup yields CDR1 MNHNS and CDR2 SASEGT. CDR3 nucleotides: TGTGCCAGCAGTGACCCGGGACTAGCGGGAGTCGAGCAGTACTTC. Translated: CASSDPGLAGVEQYF.

This clone occurred once. The CDR3 DNA sequence: TGCAGCGTGAAAACTAGAGTAAACACAGATACGCAGTATTTT. Its translation: CSVKTRVNTDTQYF. The rearrangement links TRBV29-1 to TRBJ2-3; possible D gene TRBD2, 5 bases. The CDR3 totals 14 residues. Germline V gene sequence: CDR1 SQVTM, CDR2 ANQGSEA. Trimming left V 6 bases short and J 2 bases short, with 15 bases between.

The chain recombines TRBV25-1 with TRBJ1-2, with D maybe TRBD1 (6 bases). Per the germline V gene, CDR1 is MGHDK and CDR2 is SYGVNS. Trimming left V 9 bases short and J 2 bases short, with 22 bases between. This CDR3 spans 16 amino acids. The CDR3 here is CASQKGSGAKNYGYTF. As DNA, the CDR3 is TGTGCCAGTCAAAAAGGGTCAGGGGCCAAGAACTATGGCTACACCTTC.

The rearrangement uses TRBV30 and TRBJ1-5, with D tentatively TRBD1 (6 bases). The CDR3 has 14 residues. The ends were cut back, 1 base at V and 1 base at J, with 8 bases in the middle. Germline V gene lookup returns CDR1 GTSNPN and CDR2 SVGIG (reference sequence). The CDR3 DNA reads TGTGCCTGGAGTGCGGGGGCAAGCAATCAGCCCCAGCATTTT. Amino acids: CAWSAGASNQPQHF.

V and J are TRBV19 and TRBJ1-5; D is unclear. Between the trimmed V and J ends, which lost 1 base and 0 bases, there was a span of 7 bases. In germline, CDR1 is LNHDA, CDR2 SQIVND (reference sequence). The CDR3 consists of 15 residues. This chain's CDR3 is CASSIGVNSNQPQHF. Written as DNA, the CDR3 is TGTGCCAGTAGTATAGGCGTGAATAGCAATCAGCCCCAGCATTTT.

The J gene is TRBJ2-1, the V gene TRBV7-2; a possible D gene is TRBD1 (6 bases). The CDR3 is 16 residues long. V was trimmed by 1 base and J by 0 bases, leaving 10 bases between them. Germline CDR1 SGHTA, CDR2 FQGNSA. CDR3 in DNA: TGTGCCAGCAGCTTAGAAGGGGGTAGCTCCTACAATGAGCAGTTCTTC. It codes for CASSLEGGSSYNEQFF.

This chain links TRBV4-2 with TRBJ2-1, with 11 bases matching TRBD2. Germline CDR1 reads LGHNA; CDR2 reads YNFKEQ. V lost 3 bases and J lost 2; bases outside the gene matches: 0. CDR3 length equals 15 residues. CDR3: CASSQGLAAYNEQFF. The CDR3 bases are TGTGCCAGCAGCCAGGGACTAGCGGCCTACAATGAGCAGTTCTTC.

The chain carries TRBV6-1 and TRBJ2-7; D perhaps matches TRBD1 (5 bases). Germline values: CDR1 MNHNS, CDR2 SASEGT. This CDR3 comprises 15 residues. Trimming shortened V by 1 base and J by 2 bases, and 12 bases separated the two germline ends. The CDR3 reads CASSEGRGSPYEQYF. The CDR3 DNA reads as TGTGCCAGCAGTGAAGGAAGGGGTTCCCCCTACGAGCAGTACTTC.